This TCR beta chain was identified in a study of identical twins. This clonotype was detected many times. TCRdb redid the calling of the 5' RACE reads with MiXCR, one entry per CDR3 protein. Among roughly 480,000 distinct CDR3 sequences listed, around 24% were seen once. Trimming removed 5 bases at V and 2 bases at J, with 10 bases between. This CDR3 has 14 amino acids. The germline V gene has CDR1 LNHDA and CDR2 SQIVND (reference sequence). The same sample was also used in a study of T cells expressing NK-cell markers.

This TCR was sampled from a woman aged 18 to 35 in good health. The chain links TRBV19 to TRBJ1-5; no reliable D call. Sequencing was carried out using CD4+ T cells sorted from blood. The CDR3 DNA follows: TGTGCCAGTAGTTTCGGGCAGGGCAATCAGCCCCAGCATTTT. Translation gives CASSFGQGNQPQHF.